The 30 T cell receptor beta chains in this list originate from one sample, sequenced in a study of T cells in Graves' hyperthyroidism and ophthalmopathy. TCR beta CDR3 sequences were amplified from RNA transcripts. Researchers ran a first-round RT-PCR on the TCR CDR3 using the HTBI primer set. TCRdb ran MiXCR on the multiplex PCR reads and lists one entry per CDR3 protein. Found here are 550,000 to 800,000 distinct CDR3 sequences, 15% to 20% of them singletons; the top ten hold about a sixth. Sequenced: blood. All receptors come from a man in his forties or fifties with Graves' hyperthyroidism.

This sequence joins TRBV5-6 and TRBJ1-1, with 10 bases identical to TRBD1. The CDR3 contains 15 residues. V trimming: 4 bases; J trimming: 5 bases; junction bases outside the gene matches: 8. Germline CDR1 and CDR2: SGHDT and YYEEEE. DNA for the CDR3: TGTGCCAGCAGCACTTTGACAGGGGGCTATACTGAAGCTTTCTTT. It yields the protein CASSTLTGGYTEAFF.

This clonotype was detected a few times. This rearrangement joins TRBV19 to TRBJ2-2, with 16 bases lining up with TRBD2. Germline V gene lookup returns CDR1 LNHDA and CDR2 SQIVND (reference sequence). J lost 3 bases, V lost 4 bases, and 8 bases had no gene match. The length of the CDR3 is 19 residues. CDR3 sequence (DNA): TGTGCCAGTAGTAGTCCCGGGACTAGCGGGAGGGCCGACACCGGGGAGCTGTTTTTT. Translated, it gives CASSSPGTSGRADTGELFF.

This rearrangement joins TRBV4-2 to TRBJ1-4, with D hard to call. The CDR3 extends over 16 amino acids. The V end lost 0 bases, the J end lost 0 bases, and 8 bases lay between the germline ends. Germline V gene sequence: CDR1 LGHNA, CDR2 YNFKEQ. Here the CDR3 DNA reads TGTGCCAGCAGCCAAGATACCAGTTCAACTAATGAAAAACTGTTTTTT. Encoded protein: CASSQDTSSTNEKLFF.

This clonotype occurred a few times. This chain joins TRBV24-1 and TRBJ2-7; TRBD2 aligns across 10 bases. This CDR3 is 15 amino acids long. Germline trimming cut 2 bases from V and 0 bases from J; bases unmatched to any gene: 0. Germline CDR1 reads KGHDR; CDR2 reads SFDVKD. In DNA, the CDR3 is TGTGCCACCAGTGATTGGACTAGCGGCTCCTACGAGCAGTACTTC. It translates to CATSDWTSGSYEQYF.

In its sample, this clonotype was seen many times. The CDR3: CATSRDSQTDTQYF. CDR3 nucleotides: TGTGCCACCTCGCGGGACAGTCAAACAGATACGCAGTATTTT. The gene calls are TRBV2 and TRBJ2-3, with D possibly being TRBD1 (7 bases). With 10 bases removed from V and 3 bases from J, the gap between germline ends came to 17 bases. The CDR3 spans 14 residues. CDR1 is SNHLY, CDR2 FYNNEI, per germline.

This clonotype came up a few times. The rearrangement joins TRBV10-3 to TRBJ1-5; 8 bases map to TRBD1. Germline V CDR1 and CDR2: ENHRY, SYGVKD. The CDR3 runs to 17 residues. The trim removed 1 base at V and 1 base at J, leaving 6 bases unmatched. The CDR3 loop is CAISEWSDRESNQPQHF. The CDR3 DNA reads as TGTGCCATCAGTGAGTGGTCGGACAGGGAGAGCAATCAGCCCCAGCATTTT.

The chain recombines TRBV28 with TRBJ2-7, with 13 bases aligning to TRBD2. The CDR3 runs to 17 residues. Looked up from germline, CDR1 is MDHEN and CDR2 is SYDVKM. Losses at the gene ends were 2 bases for V and 3 bases for J; bases not matched to a gene: 7. CDR3 in DNA: TGTGCCAGCAGTTTAGGGACTAGCGGGATGTTGAACTACGAGCAGTACTTC. It codes for CASSLGTSGMLNYEQYF.

This clonotype was detected only a few times. The V gene is TRBV15, the J gene TRBJ1-1, with D tentatively TRBD1 (5 bases). The V end was cut by 3 bases, the J end by 5 bases, with 10 bases between. Germline V gene sequence: CDR1 LNHNV, CDR2 YYDKDF (reference sequence). The CDR3 runs to 13 residues. The CDR3 is CATSRGGETEAFF. The CDR3 nucleotides read TGTGCCACCAGCAGGGGGGGGGAAACTGAAGCTTTCTTT.

The table lists this clonotype with many counts. This chain links TRBV27 with TRBJ2-3, with 8 bases identical to TRBD2. CDR1 is MNHEY, CDR2 SMNVEV, per germline (reference sequence). V shed 0 bases and J 2 bases; nucleotides not matched to a gene: 16. CDR3 length equals 20 residues. CDR3 residues: CASSLSQIGGSGKFTDTQYF. The CDR3, as DNA: TGTGCCAGCAGTTTATCCCAGATTGGGGGTAGCGGGAAATTCACAGATACGCAGTATTTT.

This clonotype was seen repeatedly, ten times or more. V usage is TRBV2 and J usage is TRBJ2-7; 7 nucleotides line up with TRBD1. This CDR3 region has 17 residues. V lost 4 bases and J lost 4; bases outside the gene matches: 16. CDR1 is SNHLY and CDR2 is FYNNEI in the germline V gene. CDR3 sequence: CASSVGTGTDTRYEQYF. The CDR3 DNA follows: TGTGCCAGCAGTGTTGGAACAGGGACAGACACTCGTTACGAGCAGTACTTC.

The chain uses TRBV5-1 and TRBJ1-2, with D possibly matching TRBD1 (6 bases). This CDR3 spans 15 amino acids. Germline CDR1 reads SGHRS; CDR2 reads YFSETQ. V was shortened by 1 base and J by 0 bases, with 10 bases between the two germline ends. DNA of the CDR3: TGCGCCAGCAGCTTGTCAACAGGGACTAACTATGGCTACACCTTC. Its translation is CASSLSTGTNYGYTF.

This clonotype showed up many times. The rearrangement uses TRBV6-1 and TRBJ1-2, with 11 bases that match TRBD1. Germline assignment: CDR1 MNHNS and CDR2 SASEGT. There are 18 residues in the CDR3. Trimming cost V 6 bases and J 4 bases; bases outside gene matches: 16. The CDR3 DNA reads TGTGCCAGCAGCAATGGCCACGGACAGGGGGCGCGTGTCTATGGCTACACCTTC. Protein: CASSNGHGQGARVYGYTF.

This clonotype was recorded many times. The CDR3 sequence is CASSEDSPSTDTQYF. The CDR3 region has the DNA TGTGCCAGCAGTGAGGACAGTCCTAGCACAGATACGCAGTATTTT. V and J are TRBV2 and TRBJ2-3, with D tentatively TRBD1 (6 bases). V lost 3 bases and J lost 0, with 10 bases in between. In germline, CDR1 is SNHLY, CDR2 FYNNEI. The CDR3 totals 15 residues.

This clonotype was seen at least ten times. The V call is TRBV7-2, the J call TRBJ2-3; possibly TRBD1 or TRBD2 for D (5 bases each). V lost 5 bases and J 0 bases, leaving 15 bases between the germline ends. The CDR3 length is 16 residues. Germline-derived CDR1 and CDR2 are SGHTA and FQGNSA. The CDR3 sequence is CASSEGTAPSTDTQYF. The CDR3 DNA follows: TGTGCCAGCAGCGAGGGGACGGCTCCTAGCACAGATACGCAGTATTTT.

Only one count was recorded for this clonotype. The germline gene is not matched at one end of the junction; a read error may be the cause. This sequence joins TRBV7-9 and TRBJ2-1, with TRBD2 as a possible D gene (6 bases). The germline CDR1 and CDR2 sequences are SEHNR and FQNEAQ (reference sequence). This CDR3 is built from 12 residues. The CDR3: CASGLGGDEQFF. Here the CDR3 DNA reads TGTGCCAGCGGCTTAGGCGGGGATGAGCAGTTCTTC.

The sample holds a few counts of this clonotype. This chain connects TRBV10-1 to TRBJ2-2; no reliable D call. Germline loops: CDR1 WNHNN, CDR2 SYGVQD (reference sequence). This CDR3 has 12 amino acids. V gave up 0 bases and J gave up 6 bases, with 2 bases separating them. In DNA form, the CDR3 reads TGCGCCAGCAGTGAGTCACCCGGGGAGCTGTTTTTT. Its protein is CASSESPGELFF.

This clonotype was found many times. The rearrangement links TRBV7-2 to TRBJ2-5, with D maybe TRBD1 (6 bases). The CDR3 is 19 residues long. The germline CDR1 and CDR2 sequences are SGHTA and FQGNSA. Between the trimmed V and J ends, which lost 4 bases and 1 base, there was a span of 25 bases. The CDR3 nucleotides read TGTGCCAGCAGCTCCCCTCGGGGCCGAACAGGGAAGGCCCAAGAGACCCAGTACTTC. This gives the protein CASSSPRGRTGKAQETQYF. The full variable domain, completed using reference TRBV7-2 and TRBJ2-5, is GAGVSQSPSNKVTEKGKDVELRCDPISGHTALYWYRQSLGQGLEFLIYFQGNSAPDKSGLPSDRFSAERTGGSVSTLTIQRTQQEDSAVYLCASSSPRGRTGKAQETQYFGPGTRLLVL.

The V and J genes are TRBV5-6 and TRBJ2-1; 7 bases agree with TRBD1. Germline V lookup: CDR1 SGHDT, CDR2 YYEEEE. There are 17 residues in the CDR3. After removal of 6 bases from V and 2 bases from J, the junction contained 14 bases not matched to a gene. The CDR3, as DNA: TGTGCCAGCACAGGGACAGCGACCCCCCACCCCTACAATGAGCAGTTCTTC. This gives the protein CASTGTATPHPYNEQFF.

In this sample, this clonotype turned up many times. The chain employs TRBV7-9 and TRBJ2-1; 11 positions match TRBD1. From germline, CDR1 is SEHNR and CDR2 FQNEAQ (reference sequence). The CDR3 has 16 residues. The junction had 8 bases not matched to a gene; V was cut back by 2 bases and J by 8 bases. The DNA for the CDR3 is TGTGCCAGCAGCTTATCAGGGACAGGGGGTCTCGATGAGCAGTTCTTC. It encodes CASSLSGTGGLDEQFF.

This clonotype was observed many times. V gene TRBV12-3 or TRBV12-4 combines with J gene TRBJ1-5; D gene ambiguous. Trimming stripped 7 bases from V and 1 base from J, with 14 bases between. The length of the CDR3 is 15 residues. The CDR3 is CASTVGRASNQPQHF. The CDR3 region has the DNA TGTGCCAGCACCGTTGGACGGGCGAGCAATCAGCCCCAGCATTTT.

This clonotype was counted only a few times. The genes are TRBV9 and TRBJ1-3, with TRBD1 matching over 7 bases. The V and J ends lost 0 bases and 4 bases, in that order; junction bases with no gene match: 7. Germline V gene lookup returns CDR1 SGDLS and CDR2 YYNGEE. The CDR3 sequence is 16 residues long. CDR3 region: CASSVDAGGTGNTIYF. DNA for the CDR3: TGTGCCAGCAGCGTAGATGCAGGGGGAACGGGAAACACCATATATTTT.

This clonotype appeared many times. CDR3 nucleotides: TGTGCCAGCCTCAGGGGCGGGGAGACCCAGTACTTC. It encodes CASLRGGETQYF. The chain has TRBV28 and TRBJ2-5, with a tentative D call TRBD1 (6 bases). V dropped 8 bases and J dropped 5 bases, with 12 bases sitting between them. In germline, CDR1 is MDHEN, CDR2 SYDVKM. The CDR3 covers 12 residues. Together with reference TRBV28 and TRBJ2-5, the CDR3 gives the full variable domain: DVKVTQSSRYLVKRTGEKVFLECVQDMDHENMFWYRQDPGLGLRLIYFSYDVKMKEKGDIPEGYSVSREKKERFSLILESASTNQTSMYLCASLRGGETQYFGPGTRLLVL.

This clonotype was detected ten times or more. This sequence joins TRBV19 and TRBJ2-1; TRBD1 matches 7 bases. Germline V gives CDR1 LNHDA, CDR2 SQIVND (reference sequence). Germline trimming cut 3 bases from V and 8 bases from J; bases unmatched to any gene: 7. The CDR3 has 14 amino acids. CDR3 loop: CASSMSTGIDEQFF. Here the CDR3 DNA reads TGTGCCAGTAGTATGTCGACAGGGATCGATGAGCAGTTCTTC.

This clonotype was seen repeatedly, ten times or more. The chain joins TRBV24-1 to TRBJ2-2; D gene ambiguous. The ends were cut back, 1 base at V and 2 bases at J, with 16 bases in the middle. Germline V CDR1 and CDR2: KGHDR, SFDVKD. The CDR3 spans 18 residues. DNA of the CDR3: TGTGCCACCAGTGATTTACCCAGACGCCCCGCAAACACCGGGGAGCTGTTTTTT. As protein: CATSDLPRRPANTGELFF.

The table lists this clonotype with many counts. The CDR3 nucleotides are TGTGCCAGCAAGCCGGGGGGAAGTGGCTACACCTTC. Translating gives CASKPGGSGYTF. The rearrangement links TRBV6-1 to TRBJ1-2; TRBD1 might be the D (5 bases). The CDR3 consists of 12 residues. The germline V gene has CDR1 MNHNS and CDR2 SASEGT. V was trimmed by 7 bases and J by 7 bases, leaving 13 bases between them.

Note on this clonotype: Given a much more abundant clone one base away, this may be a read error. The chain recombines TRBV5-1 with TRBJ2-1, with 7 bases that match TRBD2. The CDR3 is made up of 16 amino acids. With V trimmed by 7 bases and J by 6 bases, 16 bases remained unmatched. Germline V lookup: CDR1 SGHRS, CDR2 YFSETQ. CDR3 loop: CASGWGTSALFNEQFF. CDR3 DNA sequence: TGCGCCAGCGGCTGGGGAACTAGCGCGCTATTCAATGAGCAGTTCTTC. Complete variable domain (other parts from reference TRBV5-1 and TRBJ2-1): KAGVTQTPRYLIKTRGQQVTLSCSPISGHRSVSWYQQTPGQGLQFLFEYFSETQRNKGNFPGRFSGRQFSNSRSEMNVSTLELGDSALYLCASGWGTSALFNEQFFGPGTRLTVL.

This clonotype was counted at least ten times. The chain recombines TRBV7-2 with TRBJ2-1; TRBD2 agrees at 8 bases. V trimming: 1 base; J trimming: 9 bases; junction bases outside the gene matches: 5. Per the germline V gene, CDR1 is SGHTA and CDR2 is FQGNSA. The CDR3 spans 14 residues. The CDR3 reads CASSLGREVGEQFF. The DNA of the CDR3 is TGTGCCAGCAGCTTAGGGCGGGAGGTCGGTGAGCAGTTCTTC.

This clonotype has ten or more counts. The chain is built from TRBV10-1 and TRBJ1-1, with a possible D match to TRBD1 (6 bases). Germline values: CDR1 WNHNN, CDR2 SYGVQD (reference sequence). Deletions cut 6 bases from V and 4 bases from J, with 12 bases between. The CDR3 spans 13 residues. Written as DNA, the CDR3 is TGCGCCAGCAGGTCAGGGGTCAGCACTGAAGCTTTCTTT. This codes for CASRSGVSTEAFF.

V gene TRBV7-9 combines with J gene TRBJ2-1, with TRBD2 identical over 11 bases. This CDR3 contains 14 residues. V was clipped by 8 bases and J by 7 bases; unmatched bases: 7. Germline V gene data show CDR1 as SEHNR and CDR2 as FQNEAQ (reference sequence). The CDR3 sequence is CASDIAGGLNEQFF. CDR3 coding DNA: TGTGCCAGCGACATAGCGGGAGGGCTTAATGAGCAGTTCTTC.

This clonotype was detected ten times or more. The genes are TRBV27 and TRBJ2-3; 7 positions agree with TRBD2. With V trimmed by 0 bases and J by 0 bases, 9 bases remained unmatched. The CDR3 runs 18 residues. Germline CDR1 reads MNHEY; CDR2 reads SMNVEV (reference sequence). CDR3 residues: CASSLSTGQRGSTDTQYF. As DNA, the CDR3 is TGTGCCAGCAGTTTATCCACCGGGCAGCGGGGCAGCACAGATACGCAGTATTTT.